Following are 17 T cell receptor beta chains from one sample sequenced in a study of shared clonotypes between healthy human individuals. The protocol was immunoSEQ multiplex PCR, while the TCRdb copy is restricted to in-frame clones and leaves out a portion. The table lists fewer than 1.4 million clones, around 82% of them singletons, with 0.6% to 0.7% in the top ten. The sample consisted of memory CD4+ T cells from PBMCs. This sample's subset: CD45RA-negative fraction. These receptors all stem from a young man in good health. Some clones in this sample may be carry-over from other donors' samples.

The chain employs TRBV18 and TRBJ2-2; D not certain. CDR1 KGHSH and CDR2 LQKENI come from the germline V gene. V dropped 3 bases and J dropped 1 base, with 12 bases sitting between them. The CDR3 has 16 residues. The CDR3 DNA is TGTGCCAGCTCACCCCGACCGAATGTGAACACCGGGGAGCTGTTTTTT. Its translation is CASSPRPNVNTGELFF.

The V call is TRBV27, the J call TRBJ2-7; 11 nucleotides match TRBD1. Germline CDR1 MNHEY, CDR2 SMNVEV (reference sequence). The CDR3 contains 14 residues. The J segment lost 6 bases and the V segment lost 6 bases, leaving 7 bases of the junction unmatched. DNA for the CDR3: TGTGCCAGCAGCGGACAGGGGGCTTCAGCCGAGCAGTACTTC. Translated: CASSGQGASAEQYF.

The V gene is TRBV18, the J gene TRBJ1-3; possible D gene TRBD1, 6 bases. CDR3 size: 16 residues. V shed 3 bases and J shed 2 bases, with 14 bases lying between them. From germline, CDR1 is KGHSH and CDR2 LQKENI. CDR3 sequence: CASSPPGQLPGNTIYF. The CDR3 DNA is TGTGCCAGCTCACCTCCGGGACAACTGCCTGGAAACACCATATATTTT.

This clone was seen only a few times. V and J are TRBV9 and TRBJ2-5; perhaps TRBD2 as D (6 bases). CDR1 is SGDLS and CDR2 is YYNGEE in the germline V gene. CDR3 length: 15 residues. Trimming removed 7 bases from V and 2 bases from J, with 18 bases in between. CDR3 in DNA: TGTGCCAGCGGGGACGGGAGTGGCCAACAAGAGACCCAGTACTTC. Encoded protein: CASGDGSGQQETQYF.

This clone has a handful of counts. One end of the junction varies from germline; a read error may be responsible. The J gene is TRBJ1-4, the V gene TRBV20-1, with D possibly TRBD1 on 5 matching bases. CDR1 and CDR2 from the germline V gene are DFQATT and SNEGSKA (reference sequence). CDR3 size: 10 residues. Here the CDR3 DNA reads TGCAGTGCTAGTCGGGGGGGTGTCCGTTTT. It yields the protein CSASRGGVRF.

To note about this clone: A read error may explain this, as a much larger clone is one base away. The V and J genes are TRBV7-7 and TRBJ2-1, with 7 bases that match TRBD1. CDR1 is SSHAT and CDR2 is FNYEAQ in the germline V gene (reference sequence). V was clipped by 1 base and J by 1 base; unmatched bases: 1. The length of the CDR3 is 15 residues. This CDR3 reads CASSLDRGSYNEQFF. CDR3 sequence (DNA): TGTGCCAGCAGCTTAGACAGGGGTTCCTACAATGAGCAGTTCTTC.

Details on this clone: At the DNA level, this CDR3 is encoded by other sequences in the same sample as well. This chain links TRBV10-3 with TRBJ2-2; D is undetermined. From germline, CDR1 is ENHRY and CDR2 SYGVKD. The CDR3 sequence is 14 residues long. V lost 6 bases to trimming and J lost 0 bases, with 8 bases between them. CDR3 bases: TGTGCCATCAGCGACGGTCCGAACACCGGGGAGCTGTTTTTT. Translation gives CAISDGPNTGELFF.

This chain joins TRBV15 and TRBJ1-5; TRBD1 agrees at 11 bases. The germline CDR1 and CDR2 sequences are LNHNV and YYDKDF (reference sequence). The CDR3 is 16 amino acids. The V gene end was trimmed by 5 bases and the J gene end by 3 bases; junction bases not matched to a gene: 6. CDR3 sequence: CATSAAGQGDNQPQHF. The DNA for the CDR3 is TGTGCCACCAGCGCGGCGGGACAGGGGGACAATCAGCCCCAGCATTTT.

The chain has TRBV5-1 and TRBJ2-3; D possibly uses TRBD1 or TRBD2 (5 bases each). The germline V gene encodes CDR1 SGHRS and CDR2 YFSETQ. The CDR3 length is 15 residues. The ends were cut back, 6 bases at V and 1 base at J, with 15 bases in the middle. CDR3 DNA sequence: TGCGCCAGCACCGAGCTAGGGACCGGCACAGATACGCAGTATTTT. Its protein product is CASTELGTGTDTQYF.

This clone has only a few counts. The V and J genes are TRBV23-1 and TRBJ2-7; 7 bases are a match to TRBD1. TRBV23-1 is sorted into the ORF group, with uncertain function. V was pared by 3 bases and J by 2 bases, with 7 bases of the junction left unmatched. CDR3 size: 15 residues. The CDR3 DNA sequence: TGCGCCAGCAGTCATCGCCAGGGGGAGCCCTACGAGCAGTACTTC. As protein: CASSHRQGEPYEQYF.

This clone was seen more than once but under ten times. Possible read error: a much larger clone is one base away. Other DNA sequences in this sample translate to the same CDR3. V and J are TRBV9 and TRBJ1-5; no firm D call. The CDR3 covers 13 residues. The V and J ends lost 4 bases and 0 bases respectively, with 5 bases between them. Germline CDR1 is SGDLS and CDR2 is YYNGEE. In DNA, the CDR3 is TGTGCCAGCAGCCGGGATAGCAATCAGCCCCAGCATTTT. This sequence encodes CASSRDSNQPQHF.

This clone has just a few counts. The CDR3 loop reads CASSRLSSGRNQETQYF. CDR3 nucleotides: TGTGCCAGCAGTCGACTCTCTAGCGGGAGGAACCAAGAGACCCAGTACTTC. V gene TRBV28 combines with J gene TRBJ2-5; 11 bases map to TRBD2. CDR1 is MDHEN, CDR2 SYDVKM, per germline. The CDR3 has 17 amino acids. With V trimmed by 5 bases and J by 0 bases, 8 bases remained unmatched. The full variable domain, its missing parts supplied by reference TRBV28 and TRBJ2-5, is DVKVTQSSRYLVKRTGEKVFLECVQDMDHENMFWYRQDPGLGLRLIYFSYDVKMKEKGDIPEGYSVSREKKERFSLILESASTNQTSMYLCASSRLSSGRNQETQYFGPGTRLLVL.

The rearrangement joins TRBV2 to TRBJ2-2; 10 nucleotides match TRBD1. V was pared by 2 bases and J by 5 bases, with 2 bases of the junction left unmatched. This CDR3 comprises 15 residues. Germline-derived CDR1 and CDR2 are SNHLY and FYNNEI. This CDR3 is CASSEWDRGTGELFF. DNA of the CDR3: TGTGCCAGCAGTGAATGGGACAGGGGAACCGGGGAGCTGTTTTTT.

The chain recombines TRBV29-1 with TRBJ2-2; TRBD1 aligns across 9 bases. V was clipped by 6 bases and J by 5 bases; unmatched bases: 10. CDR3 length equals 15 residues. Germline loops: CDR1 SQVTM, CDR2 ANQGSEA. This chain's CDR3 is CSVGTGQGWTGELFF. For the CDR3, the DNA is TGCAGCGTGGGGACAGGGCAAGGGTGGACCGGGGAGCTGTTTTTT.

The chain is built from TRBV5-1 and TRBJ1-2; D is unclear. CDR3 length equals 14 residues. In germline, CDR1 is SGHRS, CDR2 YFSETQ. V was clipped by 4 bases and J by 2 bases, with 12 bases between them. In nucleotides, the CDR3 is TGCGCCAGCAGCCCGGCGGGTTGGAACTATGGCTACACCTTC. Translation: CASSPAGWNYGYTF.

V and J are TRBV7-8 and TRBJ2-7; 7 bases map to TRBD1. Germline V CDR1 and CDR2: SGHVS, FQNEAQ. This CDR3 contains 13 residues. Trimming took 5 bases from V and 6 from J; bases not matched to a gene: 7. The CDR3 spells CASSKDRAGEQYF. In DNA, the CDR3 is TGTGCCAGCAGCAAAGACAGGGCCGGCGAGCAGTACTTC.

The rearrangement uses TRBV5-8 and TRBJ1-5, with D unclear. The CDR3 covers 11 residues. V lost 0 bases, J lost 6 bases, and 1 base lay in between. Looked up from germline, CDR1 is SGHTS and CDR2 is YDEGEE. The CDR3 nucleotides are TGTGCCAGCAGCTTGGTTCAGCCCCAGCATTTT. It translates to CASSLVQPQHF.